This is a list of T cell receptor beta chains from one sample in a study of T cell repertoires in cytomegalovirus infection. TCRdb called the reads again in MiXCR, with one record for every CDR3 protein. This sample carries approximately 200,000 distinct CDR3 sequences, 28% of them seen once, and the ten largest clones take approximately 30%. Input material: PBMCs. The source of these receptors is a human donor in good health (CMV status not recorded). Some clones in this sample may be carry-over from other donors' samples. Both conserved end residues are part of each CDR3. The order of the fields is V gene, D gene, J gene, clone size, CDR3 DNA, CDR3 protein. A D gene is named only where the DNA matches it firmly. A row's size may be missing; if present it is once, few, many or a size class.

>TRBV18|.|TRBJ1-1|few
TGTGCCAGCTCACCAAAACAGGGCGACATGAACACTGAAGCTTTCTTT
CASSPKQGDMNTEAFF
>TRBV7-9|.|TRBJ1-2|.
TGTGCCAGCAGCTTAGATCTGGATAGCTACACCTTC
CASSLDLDSYTF
>TRBV7-9|TRBD1|TRBJ1-1|.
TGTGCCAGCAGCGAGCCCCCGTCTGGGACAGGGTACACTGAAGCTTTCTTT
CASSEPPSGTGYTEAFF
>TRBV7-2|.|TRBJ1-5|few
TGTGCCAGCAGCTGGGGGAGCCCTGAGCCCCAGCATTTT
CASSWGSPEPQHF
>TRBV7-3|.|TRBJ1-1|.
TGTGCCAGCAGCTTAGATCCGGGCACTGAAGCTTTCTTT
CASSLDPGTEAFF
>TRBV7-9|.|TRBJ2-1|few
TGTGCCAGCAGCTTCAACCCCGGGACGGACTCCTACAATGAGCAGTTCTTC
CASSFNPGTDSYNEQFF
>TRBV7-6|TRBD1|TRBJ1-5|.
TGTGCCAGCAGCGCAGGGGCAGGGGGTATCAATCAGCCCCAGCATTTT
CASSAGAGGINQPQHF
>TRBV12-3/TRBV12-4|.|TRBJ2-5|few
TGTGCCAGCAGTAACCCCCCGGGCCAAGAGACCCAGTACTTC
CASSNPPGQETQYF
>TRBV20-1|.|TRBJ2-1|few
TGCAGTGCTAGAGATAGGTGGACAGCCCGGTGGGGTGAGCAGTTCTTC
CSARDRWTARWGEQFF
>TRBV7-6|TRBD1|TRBJ1-1|.
TGTACCAGCAGCCTACAGGGGCCCCACACTGAAGCTTTCTTT
CTSSLQGPHTEAFF
>TRBV7-2|.|TRBJ1-2|.
TGTGCCAGCAGCTTCCCGGGACTAAACTATAGCTACACCTTC
CASSFPGLNYSYTF
>TRBV4-2|.|TRBJ2-2|many
TGTGCCAGCAGCCAAGAGACGGGGTTTACCGGGGAGCTGTTTTTT
CASSQETGFTGELFF
>TRBV7-8|.|TRBJ1-2|.
TGTGCCAGCAGCGATTACAGGGCCCAGGACTATGGCTACACCTTC
CASSDYRAQDYGYTF
>TRBV11-1|.|TRBJ2-2|.
TGTGCCAGCAGCTTAGCACCCCCATACACCGGGGAGCTGTTTTTT
CASSLAPPYTGELFF
>TRBV5-4|TRBD1|TRBJ1-4|.
TGTGCCAGCAGCCCGGAACGACAGGGGCGCGAAAAACTGTTTTTT
CASSPERQGREKLFF
>TRBV7-2|.|TRBJ2-4|many
TGTGCCAGCAGCTCCCCGACCCGCTCGGCCAAAAACATTCAGTACTTC
CASSSPTRSAKNIQYF
>TRBV30|.|TRBJ1-6|.
TGTGCCTGGACCCTACAGGGAGGTGGATCACCCCTCCACTTT
CAWTLQGGGSPLHF
>TRBV7-2|TRBD2|TRBJ2-5|few
TGTGCCAGCAGCTTAGATCGGGCTAGCGGGGTTACGACCCAGTACTTC
CASSLDRASGVTTQYF
>TRBV7-8|.|TRBJ1-3|once
TGTGCCAGCGCCCCGGGGGCTGGAAACACCATATATTTT
CASAPGAGNTIYF
>TRBV25-1|.|TRBJ1-5|.
TGTGCCAGCAGTGAATCGGATTCTGGGAATCAGCCCCAGCATTTT
CASSESDSGNQPQHF
>TRBV12-3/TRBV12-4|.|TRBJ2-3|.
TGTGCCAGCAGTTTAACGCGAGGGCGGCTAGCGCGAGATACGCAGTATTTT
CASSLTRGRLARDTQYF
>TRBV19|.|TRBJ1-2|.
TGTGCCAGTAGAACGGGAGACGACTTCAACTATGGCTACACCTTC
CASRTGDDFNYGYTF
>TRBV7-9|.|TRBJ1-2|.
TGTGCCAGCAGCTTCGATTTTTTGGCTAGAGACTATGGCTACACCTTC
CASSFDFLARDYGYTF
>TRBV7-2|.|TRBJ2-7|.
TGTGCCAGCAGCTCCTCCTGGGAGTCCGAGCAGTACTTC
CASSSSWESEQYF
>TRBV2|TRBD2|TRBJ2-1|.
TGTGCCAGCAGTGAAAGCGGGGGGCACAATGAGCAGTTCTTC
CASSESGGHNEQFF
>TRBV29-1|.|TRBJ1-6|.
TGCAGCGGCAGGGAACCCGATTCACCCCTCCACTTT
CSGREPDSPLHF
>TRBV10-3|.|TRBJ1-1|.
TGTGCCATCAGTGAGTCGACGGGGTGGACTGAAGCTTTCTTT
CAISESTGWTEAFF
>TRBV7-2|.|TRBJ1-1|few
TGTGCCAGCAGCTTGGCAGGGGCGAACACTGAAGCTTTCTTT
CASSLAGANTEAFF
>TRBV7-2|.|TRBJ1-2|many
TGTGCCTCCCAGGTCAGGGTTGGGCCCTATGGCTACACCTTC
CASQVRVGPYGYTF
>TRBV20-1|TRBD2|TRBJ2-5|.
TGCAGTGCTCAGACTAGCGGGGGTCTCCAAGAGACCCAGTACTTC
CSAQTSGGLQETQYF
>TRBV2|.|TRBJ1-1|large
TGTGCCAGCAGAGGAGTCCGGCGCCTTGAAGCTTTCTTT
CASRGVRRLEAFF
>TRBV7-2|.|TRBJ1-1|few
TGTGCCAGCAGCCGGCGGGCTGAAGCTTTCTTT
CASSRRAEAFF
>TRBV27|.|TRBJ2-5|.
TGTGCCAGCAGCCTCGGGGGTTTCTTCCAAGAGACCCAGTACTTC
CASSLGGFFQETQYF
>TRBV7-4|.|TRBJ2-7|.
TGTGCCAGCAGTTCTGGAGGGCTAGAGCAGTACTTC
CASSSGGLEQYF
>TRBV4-2|TRBD1|TRBJ1-4|many
TGTGCCAGCAGCCAAGAGGACAGGGCTAGGGAAGAAAAACTGTTTTTT
CASSQEDRAREEKLFF
>TRBV18|.|TRBJ2-7|few
TGTGCCAGCTCACCAATCAACGCCCAGGGGTTCTCCTACGAGCAGTACTTC
CASSPINAQGFSYEQYF
>TRBV7-2|.|TRBJ1-3|many
TGTGCCAGCAGCTCCGTTCTGACGGACTCTGGAAACACCATATATTTT
CASSSVLTDSGNTIYF
>TRBV29-1|.|TRBJ2-2|few
TGCAGCGCTGTGCCGGTGGCCAACACCGGGGAGCTGTTTTTT
CSAVPVANTGELFF
>TRBV12-3/TRBV12-4|.|TRBJ2-7|.
TGTGCCAGCAGCCAGGACAGCGCGGATCACGAGCAGTACTTC
CASSQDSADHEQYF
>TRBV12-3/TRBV12-4|.|TRBJ2-4|.
TGTGCCAGCAGTTTAGGGCCAACTAGGGGCATTCAGTACTTC
CASSLGPTRGIQYF
>TRBV6-5|TRBD2|TRBJ2-1|.
TGTGCCAGCAGTTACTCGGCGGGGGGCTACAATGAGCAGTTCTTC
CASSYSAGGYNEQFF
>TRBV20-1|TRBD2|TRBJ2-1|many
TGCAGTGCTACGTACCCGCGGGGGGGCAATGAGCAGTTCTTC
CSATYPRGGNEQFF
>TRBV28|.|TRBJ1-2|few
TGTGCCAGTGGGATCGGACAGAACTATGGCTACACCTTC
CASGIGQNYGYTF
>TRBV5-6|.|TRBJ1-2|few
TGTGCCAGCAGCTTGCGGGACGGAGGTGGCTACACCTTC
CASSLRDGGGYTF
>TRBV7-8|.|TRBJ2-1|many
TGTGCCAGCAGCCTCGAACAAGGTGAGCAGTTCTTC
CASSLEQGEQFF